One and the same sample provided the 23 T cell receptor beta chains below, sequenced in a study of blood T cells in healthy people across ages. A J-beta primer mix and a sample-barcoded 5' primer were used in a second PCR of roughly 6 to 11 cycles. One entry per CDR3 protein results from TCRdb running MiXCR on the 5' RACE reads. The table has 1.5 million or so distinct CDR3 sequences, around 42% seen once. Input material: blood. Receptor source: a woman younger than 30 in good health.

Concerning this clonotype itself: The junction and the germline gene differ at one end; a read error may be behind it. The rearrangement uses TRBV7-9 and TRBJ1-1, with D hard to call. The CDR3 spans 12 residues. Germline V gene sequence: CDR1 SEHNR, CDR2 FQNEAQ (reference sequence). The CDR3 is CASSLENTKAFF. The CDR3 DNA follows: TGTGCCAGCAGCTTAGAGAACACTAAAGCTTTCTTT.

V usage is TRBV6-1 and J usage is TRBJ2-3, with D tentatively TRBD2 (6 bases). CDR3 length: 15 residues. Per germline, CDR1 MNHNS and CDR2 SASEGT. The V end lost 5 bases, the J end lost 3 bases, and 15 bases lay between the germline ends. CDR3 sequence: CASSRLVEVTDTQYF. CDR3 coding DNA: TGTGCCAGCAGTCGACTAGTCGAAGTGACAGATACGCAGTATTTT.

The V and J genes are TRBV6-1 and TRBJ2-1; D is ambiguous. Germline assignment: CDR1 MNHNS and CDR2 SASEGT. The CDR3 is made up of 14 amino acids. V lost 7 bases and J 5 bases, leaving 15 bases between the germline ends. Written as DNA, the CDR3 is TGTGCCAGCACCAGACGAGAGCCTAACAATGAGCAGTTCTTC. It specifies CASTRREPNNEQFF.

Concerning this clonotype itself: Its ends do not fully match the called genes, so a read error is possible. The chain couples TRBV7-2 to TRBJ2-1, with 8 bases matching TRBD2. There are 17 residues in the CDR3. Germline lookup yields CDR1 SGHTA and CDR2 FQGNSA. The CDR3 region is CASSLVGLAGSSNEQFF. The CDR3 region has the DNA TGTGCCAGCAGCTTAGTCGGTCTAGCGGGTTCCTCCAATGAGCAGTTCTTC.

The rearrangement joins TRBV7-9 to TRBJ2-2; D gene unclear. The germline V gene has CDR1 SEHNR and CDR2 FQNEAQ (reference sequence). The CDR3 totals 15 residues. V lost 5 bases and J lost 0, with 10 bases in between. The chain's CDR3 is CASSPDGANTGELFF. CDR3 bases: TGTGCCAGCAGCCCGGATGGCGCGAACACCGGGGAGCTGTTTTTT.

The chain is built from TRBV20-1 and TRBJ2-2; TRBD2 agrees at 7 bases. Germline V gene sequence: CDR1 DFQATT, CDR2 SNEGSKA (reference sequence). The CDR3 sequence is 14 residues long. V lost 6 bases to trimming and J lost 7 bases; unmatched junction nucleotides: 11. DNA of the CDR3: TGCAGTGCCCCAGCGGGGTGGTTGGGCGGGGAGCTGTTTTTT. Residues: CSAPAGWLGGELFF.

The CDR3: CSARDGPVAGDNGDEQYF. The CDR3 DNA follows: TGCAGTGCTAGAGATGGTCCCGTAGCGGGGGACAACGGGGATGAGCAGTACTTC. The chain couples TRBV20-1 to TRBJ2-7; 9 positions agree with TRBD2. There are 18 residues in the CDR3. Germline lookup yields CDR1 DFQATT and CDR2 SNEGSKA (reference sequence). J gave up 7 bases and V 0 bases, and 19 bases lay outside the gene matches.

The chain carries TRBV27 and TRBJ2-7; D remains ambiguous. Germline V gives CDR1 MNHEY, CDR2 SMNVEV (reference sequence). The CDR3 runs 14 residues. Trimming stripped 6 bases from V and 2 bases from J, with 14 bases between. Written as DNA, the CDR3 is TGTGCCAGCAGCCTGAACGCAGGAACCTACGAGCAGTACTTC. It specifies CASSLNAGTYEQYF.

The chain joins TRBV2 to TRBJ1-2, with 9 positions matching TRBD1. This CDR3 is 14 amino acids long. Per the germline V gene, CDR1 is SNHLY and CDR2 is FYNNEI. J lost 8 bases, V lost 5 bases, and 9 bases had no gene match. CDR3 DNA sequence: TGTGCCAGCAGTCGGACAGGGGAGGCCCGGGGCTACACCTTC. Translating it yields CASSRTGEARGYTF.

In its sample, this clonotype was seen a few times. Here the CDR3 reads CASSQADGRSTDTQYF. The DNA for the CDR3 is TGTGCCAGCAGCCAAGCGGATGGGCGGAGCACAGATACGCAGTATTTT. The rearrangement joins TRBV3-1 to TRBJ2-3, with D unresolved. V gave up 1 base and J gave up 0 bases, with 11 bases separating them. This CDR3 comprises 16 residues. From germline, CDR1 is LGHDT and CDR2 YNNKEL (reference sequence).

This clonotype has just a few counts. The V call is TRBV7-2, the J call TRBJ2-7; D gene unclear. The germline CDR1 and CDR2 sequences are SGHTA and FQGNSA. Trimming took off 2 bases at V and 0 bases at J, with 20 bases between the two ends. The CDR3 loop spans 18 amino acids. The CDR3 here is CASSLFSRVGVSSYEQYF. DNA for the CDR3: TGTGCCAGCAGCTTATTTTCTAGGGTTGGGGTCAGCTCCTACGAGCAGTACTTC.

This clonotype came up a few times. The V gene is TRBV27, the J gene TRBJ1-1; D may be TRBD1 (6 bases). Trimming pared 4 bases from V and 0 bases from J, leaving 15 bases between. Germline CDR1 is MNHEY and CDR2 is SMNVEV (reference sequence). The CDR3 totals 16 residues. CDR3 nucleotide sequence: TGTGCCAGCAGTTACAGGGTCGGGGTAATGAACACTGAAGCTTTCTTT. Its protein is CASSYRVGVMNTEAFF.

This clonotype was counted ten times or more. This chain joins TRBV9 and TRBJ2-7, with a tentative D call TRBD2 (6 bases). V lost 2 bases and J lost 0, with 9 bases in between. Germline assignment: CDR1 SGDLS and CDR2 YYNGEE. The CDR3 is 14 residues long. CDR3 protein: CASSVVSGSYEQYF. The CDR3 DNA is TGTGCCAGCAGCGTGGTTAGCGGCTCCTACGAGCAGTACTTC.

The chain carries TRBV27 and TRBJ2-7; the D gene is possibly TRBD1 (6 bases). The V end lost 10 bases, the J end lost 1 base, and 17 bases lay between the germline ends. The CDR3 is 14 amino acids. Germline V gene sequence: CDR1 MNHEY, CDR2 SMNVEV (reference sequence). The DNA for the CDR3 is TGTGCCACCAAAAGACAGGCTGGTTCCTACGAGCAGTACTTC. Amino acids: CATKRQAGSYEQYF.

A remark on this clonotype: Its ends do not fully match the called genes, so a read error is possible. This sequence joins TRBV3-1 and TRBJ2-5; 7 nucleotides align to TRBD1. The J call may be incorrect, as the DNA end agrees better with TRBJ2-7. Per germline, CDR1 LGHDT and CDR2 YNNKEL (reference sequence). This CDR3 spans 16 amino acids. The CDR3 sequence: CASSQDLRQGPYEQYF. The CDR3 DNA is TGTGCCAGTAGCCAAGATCTGCGACAGGGACCCTACGAGCAGTACTTC.

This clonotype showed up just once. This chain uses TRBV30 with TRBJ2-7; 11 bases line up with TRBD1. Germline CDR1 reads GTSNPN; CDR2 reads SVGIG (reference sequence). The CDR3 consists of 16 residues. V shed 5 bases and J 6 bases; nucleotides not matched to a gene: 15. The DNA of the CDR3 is TGTGCCTGGTCTTACCTTGGGACAGGGGGTTGGAGCGAGCAGTACTTC. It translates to CAWSYLGTGGWSEQYF.

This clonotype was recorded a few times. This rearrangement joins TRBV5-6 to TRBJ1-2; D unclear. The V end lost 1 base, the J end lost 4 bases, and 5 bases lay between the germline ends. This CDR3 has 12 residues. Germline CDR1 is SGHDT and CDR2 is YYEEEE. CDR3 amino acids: CASSLPLYGYTF. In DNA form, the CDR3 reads TGTGCCAGCAGCTTGCCGCTCTATGGCTACACCTTC.

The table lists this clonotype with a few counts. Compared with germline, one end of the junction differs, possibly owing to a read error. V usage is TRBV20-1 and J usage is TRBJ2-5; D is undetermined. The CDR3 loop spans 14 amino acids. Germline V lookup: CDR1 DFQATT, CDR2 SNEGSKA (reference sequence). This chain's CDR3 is CSARRAESQEAQYF. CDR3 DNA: TGCAGTGCCCGCCGGGCTGAGTCCCAAGAGGCCCAGTACTTC.

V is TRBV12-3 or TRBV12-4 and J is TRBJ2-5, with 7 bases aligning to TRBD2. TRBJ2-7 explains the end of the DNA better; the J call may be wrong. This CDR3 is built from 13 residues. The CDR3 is CASSPVGGTEQYF. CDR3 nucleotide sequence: TGTGCCAGCAGCCCCGTGGGGGGGACCGAGCAGTACTTC.

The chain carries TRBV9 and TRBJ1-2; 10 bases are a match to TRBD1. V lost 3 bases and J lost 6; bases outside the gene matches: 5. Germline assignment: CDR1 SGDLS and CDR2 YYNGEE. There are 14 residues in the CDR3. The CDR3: CASSANDRGHGYTF. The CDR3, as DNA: TGTGCCAGCAGCGCAAACGACAGGGGGCATGGCTACACCTTC.

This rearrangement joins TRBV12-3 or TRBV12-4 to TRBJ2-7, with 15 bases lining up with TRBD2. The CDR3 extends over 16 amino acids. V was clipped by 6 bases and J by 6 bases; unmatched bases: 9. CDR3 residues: CASRPGLAGGPPEQYF. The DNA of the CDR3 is TGTGCCAGCAGACCCGGACTAGCGGGAGGGCCCCCCGAGCAGTACTTC.

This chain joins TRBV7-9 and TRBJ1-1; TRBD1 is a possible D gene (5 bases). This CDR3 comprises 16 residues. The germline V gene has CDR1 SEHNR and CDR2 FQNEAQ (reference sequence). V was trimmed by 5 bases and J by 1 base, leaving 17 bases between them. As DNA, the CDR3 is TGTGCCAGCAGCGCGGCAGGGACGGACTGGAACACTGAAGCTTTCTTT. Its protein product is CASSAAGTDWNTEAFF.

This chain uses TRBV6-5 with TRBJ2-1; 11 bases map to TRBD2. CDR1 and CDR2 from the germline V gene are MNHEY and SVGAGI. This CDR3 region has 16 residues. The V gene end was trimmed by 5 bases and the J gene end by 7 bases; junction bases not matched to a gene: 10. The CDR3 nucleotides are TGTGCCAGCAGTACCATAGCGGGAGGGCCGCGGAATGAGCAGTTCTTC. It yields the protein CASSTIAGGPRNEQFF.